The 19 T cell receptor beta chains presented below share a single source sample, sequenced in a study of blood T cell repertoires in COVID-19. Clones were read by immunoSEQ multiplex PCR, and TCRdb kept only the in-frame ones, dropping some. Found here are a few hundred thousand clones, 87% of them singletons; the top ten hold about 6%. Sequencing used PBMCs or T cells enriched from blood (not recorded which). These receptors were collected from a woman aged 30 to 39 who had recovered from COVID-19.

This chain links TRBV7-2 with TRBJ2-3, with 15 nucleotides matching TRBD2. Germline-derived CDR1 and CDR2 are SGHTA and FQGNSA. This CDR3 has 18 amino acids. The V gene end was trimmed by 5 bases and the J gene end by 4 bases; junction bases not matched to a gene: 10. This chain's CDR3 is CASSIRTSGGAGSDTQYF. The DNA for the CDR3 is TGTGCCAGCAGCATTCGGACTAGCGGGGGGGCTGGCTCAGATACGCAGTATTTT.

There are a few counts of this clone. This CDR3 is CASSLVRDRATEAFF. In DNA, the CDR3 is TGCGCCAGCAGCTTGGTGAGGGACAGGGCCACTGAAGCTTTCTTT. J is TRBJ1-1 and V is TRBV5-1; TRBD1 agrees at 9 bases. Trimming at V came to 0 bases and at J to 4 bases, leaving 4 bases not matched to a gene. CDR1 and CDR2 (germline): SGHRS, YFSETQ. This CDR3 has 15 amino acids.

The J gene is TRBJ1-5, the V gene TRBV4-2; possibly TRBD1 for D (5 bases). V was shortened by 0 bases and J by 6 bases, with 6 bases between the two germline ends. This CDR3 has 13 amino acids. CDR1 is LGHNA and CDR2 is YNFKEQ in the germline V gene. Here the CDR3 reads CASSQEGGQPQHF. The DNA of the CDR3 is TGTGCCAGCAGCCAAGAGGGGGGTCAGCCCCAGCATTTT.

The chain employs TRBV11-3 and TRBJ1-1, with 9 bases fitting TRBD1. The CDR3 has 15 residues. CDR1 SGHNT and CDR2 YENEEA come from the germline V gene. Losses at the gene ends were 5 bases for V and 1 base for J; bases not matched to a gene: 5. CDR3 loop: CASSPGTGKNTEAFF. CDR3 DNA sequence: TGTGCCAGCAGCCCAGGGACAGGGAAGAACACTGAAGCTTTCTTT.

This chain uses TRBV19 with TRBJ1-4, with 7 positions matching TRBD1. Trimming cost V 8 bases and J 7 bases; bases outside gene matches: 19. The CDR3 is 17 residues long. CDR1 and CDR2 (germline): LNHDA, SQIVND (reference sequence). Here the CDR3 reads CASGHFLWTGEGEKLFF. DNA of the CDR3: TGTGCCAGTGGGCATTTCTTGTGGACAGGCGAGGGTGAAAAACTGTTTTTT. The variable domain in full, with the rest retrieved from reference TRBV19 and TRBJ1-4, is DGGITQSPKYLFRKEGQNVTLSCEQNLNHDAMYWYRQDPGQGLRLIYYSQIVNDFQKGDIAEGYSVSREKKESFPLTVTSAQKNPTAFYLCASGHFLWTGEGEKLFFGSGTQLSVL.

This chain links TRBV28 with TRBJ1-3; D uncertain. The ends were cut back, 6 bases at V and 7 bases at J, with 13 bases in the middle. The CDR3 extends over 13 amino acids. Germline assignment: CDR1 MDHEN and CDR2 SYDVKM. The CDR3, as DNA: TGTGCCAGCAGCTCCGGCCTCAGGAACACCATATATTTT. Translation gives CASSSGLRNTIYF.

This chain links TRBV5-4 with TRBJ2-3, with a weak D call TRBD1 (5 bases). The CDR3 is 14 amino acids. Germline values: CDR1 SGHNT, CDR2 YYREEE (reference sequence). Trimming took 5 bases from V and 1 from J, leaving 11 bases between them. The DNA for the CDR3 is TGTGCCAGCAGGTCAGGGTTGGGCACAGATACGCAGTATTTT. Its protein is CASRSGLGTDTQYF. Based on the CDR3 plus reference TRBV5-4 and TRBJ2-3, the full variable domain is ETGVTQSPTHLIKTRGQQVTLRCSSQSGHNTVSWYQQALGQGPQFIFQYYREEENGRGNFPPRFSGLQFPNYSSELNVNALELDDSALYLCASRSGLGTDTQYFGPGTRLTVL.

The gene calls are TRBV7-6 and TRBJ2-1; a possible D gene is TRBD1 (5 bases). The V end was cut by 4 bases, the J end by 4 bases, with 14 bases between. CDR1 and CDR2 from the germline V gene are SGHVS and FNYEAQ. The CDR3 is made up of 15 amino acids. In nucleotides, the CDR3 is TGTGCCAGCAGCTCTTACTCAAGGGGATACAATGAGCAGTTCTTC. Amino acids: CASSSYSRGYNEQFF. The whole variable domain, filled in from reference TRBV7-6 and TRBJ2-1, reads GAGVSQSPRYKVTKRGQDVALRCDPISGHVSLYWYRQALGQGPEFLTYFNYEAQQDKSGLPNDRFSAERPEGSISTLTIQRTEQRDSAMYRCASSSYSRGYNEQFFGPGTRLTVL.

This chain links TRBV7-2 with TRBJ2-1; 10 positions agree with TRBD2. This CDR3 spans 13 amino acids. Germline CDR1 is SGHTA and CDR2 is FQGNSA. Losses at the gene ends were 10 bases for V and 3 bases for J; bases not matched to a gene: 3. In nucleotides, the CDR3 is TGTGCCACCGGGACTAGCGTCTACAATGAGCAGTTCTTC. It specifies CATGTSVYNEQFF.

The chain joins TRBV2 to TRBJ2-1, with 7 nucleotides matching TRBD1. Germline loops: CDR1 SNHLY, CDR2 FYNNEI. This CDR3 is built from 12 residues. V shed 6 bases, J shed 8 bases, and the junction held 4 bases outside the gene matches. CDR3 loop: CASRPGGDEQFF. CDR3 coding DNA: TGTGCCAGCAGGCCAGGGGGTGATGAGCAGTTCTTC.

V and J are TRBV5-4 and TRBJ1-1; no firm D call. This CDR3 region has 13 residues. Between the trimmed V and J ends, which lost 0 bases and 1 base, there was a span of 4 bases. CDR1 is SGHNT, CDR2 YYREEE, per germline (reference sequence). The CDR3 DNA follows: TGTGCCAGCAGCTTGGCCCGGAACACTGAAGCTTTCTTT. As protein: CASSLARNTEAFF.

The rearrangement links TRBV11-3 to TRBJ2-1; perhaps TRBD2 as D (5 bases). Trimming left V 0 bases short and J 1 base short, with 7 bases between. The CDR3 covers 15 residues. Germline V gene lookup returns CDR1 SGHNT and CDR2 YENEEA. The CDR3 reads CASSLDPGSYNEQFF. The DNA for the CDR3 is TGTGCCAGCAGCTTAGATCCGGGGTCCTACAATGAGCAGTTCTTC.

The genes are TRBV5-1 and TRBJ1-2; D may be TRBD1 (6 bases). V lost 0 bases and J lost 1, with 13 bases in between. CDR1 and CDR2 (germline): SGHRS, YFSETQ. The CDR3 sequence is 16 residues long. CDR3 sequence (DNA): TGCGCCAGCAGCTTGGAGGCAGGGGCGCTTAACTATGGCTACACCTTC. Its translation is CASSLEAGALNYGYTF. The full variable domain, with the rest looked up from reference TRBV5-1 and TRBJ1-2, is KAGVTQTPRYLIKTRGQQVTLSCSPISGHRSVSWYQQTPGQGLQFLFEYFSETQRNKGNFPGRFSGRQFSNSRSEMNVSTLELGDSALYLCASSLEAGALNYGYTFGSGTRLTVV.

This rearrangement joins TRBV4-3 to TRBJ1-1, with 7 bases aligning to TRBD1. The CDR3 totals 16 residues. CDR1 is LGHNA, CDR2 YSLEER, per germline. V gave up 2 bases and J gave up 0 bases; unmatched junction bases: 6. CDR3 in DNA: TGCGCCAGCAGCCAACAGGGGGGCTGGATGAACACTGAAGCTTTCTTT. It translates to CASSQQGGWMNTEAFF.

V is TRBV7-9 and J is TRBJ1-1; 8 bases are shared with TRBD1. CDR1 SEHNR and CDR2 FQNEAQ come from the germline V gene (reference sequence). The CDR3 runs 14 residues. J gave up 4 bases and V 0 bases, and 1 base lay outside the gene matches. CDR3 sequence reads: CASSLAQGVTEAFF. Here the CDR3 DNA reads TGTGCCAGCAGCTTAGCACAGGGGGTCACTGAAGCTTTCTTT.

The J gene is TRBJ2-3, the V gene TRBV24-1; 8 bases are shared with TRBD2. Germline CDR1 is KGHDR and CDR2 is SFDVKD. Trimming removed 4 bases from V and 8 bases from J; junction bases left unmatched: 10. The CDR3 loop spans 15 amino acids. This CDR3 is CATSDIGDGRGTQYF. The CDR3 bases are TGTGCCACCAGTGACATCGGGGACGGGAGGGGTACGCAGTATTTT.

The CDR3 spells CSVVRGLNTEAFF. In nucleotides, the CDR3 is TGCAGCGTTGTTAGGGGATTGAACACTGAAGCTTTCTTT. The chain uses TRBV29-1 and TRBJ1-1; TRBD1 might be the D (5 bases). V was cut by 4 bases and J by 0 bases, with 9 bases left in between. Germline values: CDR1 SQVTM, CDR2 ANQGSEA. The CDR3 consists of 13 residues. The full variable domain, its missing parts supplied by reference TRBV29-1 and TRBJ1-1, is SAVISQKPSRDICQRGTSLTIQCQVDSQVTMMFWYRQQPGQSLTLIATANQGSEATYESGFVIDKFPISRPNLTFSTLTVSNMSPEDSSIYLCSVVRGLNTEAFFGQGTRLTVV.

The chain combines TRBV3-1 (or the pseudogene TRBV3-2) with TRBJ2-3; no firm D call. Trimming left V 3 bases short and J 0 bases short, with 7 bases between. The germline gives CDR1 LGHDT, CDR2 YNNKEL (reference sequence). The CDR3 has 14 amino acids. In DNA form, the CDR3 reads TGTGCCAGCAGCCAGCGTACTAGCACAGATACGCAGTATTTT. Amino acids: CASSQRTSTDTQYF.

V gene TRBV7-2 combines with J gene TRBJ1-3, with D hard to call. The CDR3 consists of 15 residues. Trimming took off 5 bases at V and 4 bases at J, with 15 bases between the two ends. Per germline, CDR1 SGHTA and CDR2 FQGNSA. The CDR3 region has the DNA TGTGCCAGCAGCCCCCCACGGAGACCCGGAAACACCATATATTTT. It translates to CASSPPRRPGNTIYF. Drawing the rest from reference TRBV7-2 and TRBJ1-3, the complete variable domain is GAGVSQSPSNKVTEKGKDVELRCDPISGHTALYWYRQSLGQGLEFLIYFQGNSAPDKSGLPSDRFSAERTGGSVSTLTIQRTQQEDSAVYLCASSPPRRPGNTIYFGEGSWLTVV.